This passage covers 22 T cell receptor beta chains from one sample sequenced in a study of OX40 agonist ivuxolimab in advanced cancers. Generated by immunoSEQ multiplex PCR, the TCRdb table keeps only in-frame clones and is missing some. This sample has roughly 77,000 clones, with more than 80% found just once. The specimen was CD4+ or CD8+ T cells sorted from blood, collected in a trial of the OX40 agonist ivuxolimab. The receptor source for this set is an adult with an advanced solid tumor such as melanoma, head and neck, liver or kidney cancer.

In its sample, this clone was seen a few times. This chain connects TRBV5-1 to TRBJ1-6; D unclear. The germline CDR1 and CDR2 sequences are SGHRS and YFSETQ. V gave up 4 bases and J gave up 7 bases, with 12 bases separating them. The CDR3 has 14 amino acids. The CDR3 sequence: CASSPTVGNSPLHF. CDR3 coding DNA: TGCGCCAGCAGCCCGACCGTGGGGAATTCACCCCTCCACTTT.

CDR3 bases: TGTGCCAGCAGTCCGGACAGCAATCAGCCCCAGCATTTT. Amino acids: CASSPDSNQPQHF. The rearrangement uses TRBV6-4 and TRBJ1-5; no clear D gene. Germline-derived CDR1 and CDR2 are MRHNA and SNTAGT. CDR3 length: 13 residues. V was pared by 5 bases and J by 1 base, with 6 bases between.

The V gene is TRBV5-4, the J gene TRBJ2-7; D not resolved. The V end lost 3 bases, the J end lost 2 bases, and 6 bases lay between the germline ends. Per the germline V gene, CDR1 is SGHNT and CDR2 is YYREEE (reference sequence). The CDR3 length is 12 residues. The DNA of the CDR3 is TGTGCCAGCAGCTCGACCCCCTACGAGCAGTACTTC. It is translated as CASSSTPYEQYF.

The chain combines TRBV28 with TRBJ1-5, with D unclear. The CDR3 is 12 amino acids. CDR1 and CDR2 (germline): MDHEN, SYDVKM. V lost 4 bases and J lost 1, with 2 bases in between. As DNA, the CDR3 is TGTGCCAGCAGTTGGAGCAATCAGCCCCAGCATTTT. This codes for CASSWSNQPQHF.

Only a few counts were recorded for this clone. The V call is TRBV5-6, the J call TRBJ1-2; D is undetermined. Trimming removed 0 bases at V and 3 bases at J, with 0 bases between. Germline loops: CDR1 SGHDT, CDR2 YYEEEE. The CDR3 has 11 residues. The CDR3 nucleotides read TGTGCCAGCAGCTTGGACTATGGCTACACCTTC. Amino acid sequence: CASSLDYGYTF.

The sample holds one count of this clone. This chain links TRBV5-1 with TRBJ2-1; D is undetermined. CDR3 size: 12 residues. V was shortened by 3 bases and J by 4 bases, with 5 bases between the two germline ends. Per the germline V gene, CDR1 is SGHRS and CDR2 is YFSETQ. DNA for the CDR3: TGCGCCAGCAGCTACCCTTACAATGAGCAGTTCTTC. Residues: CASSYPYNEQFF.

As DNA, the CDR3 is TGTGCCAGCAGTTTATTAGTTCGGCTAGCCGCCTACAATGAGCAGTTCTTC. It is translated as CASSLLVRLAAYNEQFF. J is TRBJ2-1 and V is TRBV28, with a possible D match to TRBD2 (5 bases). The ends were cut back, 1 base at V and 2 bases at J, with 15 bases in the middle. The CDR3 extends over 17 amino acids. CDR1 MDHEN and CDR2 SYDVKM come from the germline V gene. Supplemented by reference TRBV28 and TRBJ2-1, the full variable domain reads DVKVTQSSRYLVKRTGEKVFLECVQDMDHENMFWYRQDPGLGLRLIYFSYDVKMKEKGDIPEGYSVSREKKERFSLILESASTNQTSMYLCASSLLVRLAAYNEQFFGPGTRLTVL.

This clone was observed a single time. This chain uses TRBV4-1 with TRBJ2-1; the D is unclear. The CDR3 sequence is 16 residues long. Germline lookup yields CDR1 MGHRA and CDR2 YSYEKL. Trimming removed 0 bases at V and 5 bases at J, with 14 bases between. CDR3 amino acids: CASSQDGTVFDNEQFF. For the CDR3, the DNA is TGCGCCAGCAGCCAAGATGGCACAGTTTTTGACAATGAGCAGTTCTTC.

The chain couples TRBV29-1 to TRBJ2-2; TRBD2 matches at 9 bases. This CDR3 comprises 14 residues. V trimming: 7 bases; J trimming: 4 bases; junction bases outside the gene matches: 7. Germline CDR1 SQVTM, CDR2 ANQGSEA. CDR3 in amino acids: CSGGGGAGTGELFF. The CDR3 DNA sequence: TGCAGCGGCGGCGGGGGGGCAGGCACCGGGGAGCTGTTTTTT.

V gene TRBV30 combines with J gene TRBJ1-4; a weak D match, TRBD1 (5 bases). The length of the CDR3 is 13 residues. CDR1 GTSNPN and CDR2 SVGIG come from the germline V gene (reference sequence). V lost 5 bases to trimming and J lost 4 bases, with 11 bases between them. CDR3 amino acids: CAWAGSLNEKLFF. The CDR3 coding sequence is TGTGCCTGGGCAGGGAGCCTTAATGAAAAACTGTTTTTT.

This chain connects TRBV5-4 to TRBJ2-2; D remains unclear. Trimming took 0 bases from V and 9 from J, leaving 12 bases between them. Per germline, CDR1 SGHNT and CDR2 YYREEE (reference sequence). The CDR3 extends over 14 amino acids. CDR3: CASSLDTTGRELFF. CDR3 nucleotides: TGTGCCAGCAGCTTGGATACGACGGGCCGGGAGCTGTTTTTT.

The rearrangement joins TRBV5-6 to TRBJ2-7; 7 nucleotides line up with TRBD2. J gave up 4 bases and V 5 bases, and 6 bases lay outside the gene matches. Germline CDR1 SGHDT, CDR2 YYEEEE. The CDR3 length is 13 residues. The CDR3 reads CASSGGDAYEQYF. The CDR3 DNA is TGTGCCAGCAGTGGGGGGGACGCTTACGAGCAGTACTTC.

The gene calls are TRBV19 and TRBJ1-1; D might be TRBD1 (5 bases). V lost 10 bases to trimming and J lost 2 bases, with 14 bases between them. Per germline, CDR1 LNHDA and CDR2 SQIVND (reference sequence). The CDR3 has 13 residues. The CDR3 DNA sequence: TGTGCCACCGACGGAAGGGGTAACACTGAAGCTTTCTTT. It translates to CATDGRGNTEAFF.

The chain has TRBV28 and TRBJ2-5; the D call may be TRBD1 or TRBD2 (6 bases each). The germline V gene has CDR1 MDHEN and CDR2 SYDVKM. There are 16 residues in the CDR3. Between the trimmed V and J ends, which lost 7 bases and 3 bases, there was a span of 21 bases. CDR3: CASTSALRGEKETQYF. In DNA form, the CDR3 reads TGTGCCAGCACCTCCGCGTTGAGGGGGGAAAAAGAGACCCAGTACTTC.

This chain uses TRBV2 with TRBJ1-2; D not resolved. This CDR3 is 13 amino acids long. Deletions cut 3 bases from V and 2 bases from J, with 7 bases between. Germline CDR1 reads SNHLY; CDR2 reads FYNNEI. CDR3 nucleotides: TGTGCCAGCAGTGAGGGCAACAACTATGGCTACACCTTC. Protein sequence: CASSEGNNYGYTF. The whole variable domain, remainder taken from reference TRBV2 and TRBJ1-2, is EPEVTQTPSHQVTQMGQEVILRCVPISNHLYFYWYRQILGQKVEFLVSFYNNEISEKSEIFDDQFSVERPDGSNFTLKIRSTKLEDSAMYFCASSEGNNYGYTFGSGTRLTVV.

This rearrangement joins TRBV4-3 to TRBJ2-2, with 8 bases matching TRBD1. V was pared by 4 bases and J by 5 bases, with 9 bases of the junction left unmatched. Looked up from germline, CDR1 is LGHNA and CDR2 is YSLEER. The length of the CDR3 is 16 residues. The CDR3: CASSPRGQGRTGELFF. The CDR3 region has the DNA TGCGCCAGCAGCCCACGCGGACAGGGAAGAACCGGGGAGCTGTTTTTT.

The chain couples TRBV27 to TRBJ2-7; no firm D call. Trimming removed 5 bases from V and 5 bases from J, with 25 bases in between. The CDR3 loop spans 17 amino acids. The germline V gene encodes CDR1 MNHEY and CDR2 SMNVEV (reference sequence). The CDR3 loop is CASSPLLRALHGDEQYF. CDR3 nucleotide sequence: TGTGCCAGCAGTCCACTTCTACGGGCACTGCATGGCGACGAGCAGTACTTC.

Note on this clone: Other nucleotide sequences from this sample produce the same CDR3. The chain recombines TRBV4-1 with TRBJ2-5; perhaps D is TRBD1 or TRBD2 (5 bases each). The CDR3 has 16 residues. From germline, CDR1 is MGHRA and CDR2 YSYEKL. V was shortened by 4 bases and J by 5 bases, with 20 bases between the two germline ends. CDR3 in amino acids: CASSPRGRGEWETQYF. The CDR3 nucleotides read TGCGCCAGCAGCCCGAGAGGGAGAGGGGAGTGGGAGACCCAGTACTTC.

This clone was recorded only once. This chain connects TRBV5-8 to TRBJ2-2, with D uncertain. From germline, CDR1 is SGHTS and CDR2 YDEGEE. This CDR3 spans 19 amino acids. Trimming cost V 0 bases and J 3 bases, with 21 bases left between them. The CDR3: CASSLERYRLFTYTGELFF. CDR3 DNA: TGTGCCAGCAGCTTGGAGAGATATAGGTTATTTACGTACACCGGGGAGCTGTTTTTT.

A note on this clone: The sample holds other DNA sequences that translate to the same CDR3. The V and J genes are TRBV28 and TRBJ2-7; 9 nucleotides agree with TRBD1. Germline values: CDR1 MDHEN, CDR2 SYDVKM. V was pared by 4 bases and J by 2 bases, with 6 bases of the junction left unmatched. This CDR3 has 15 residues. In nucleotides, the CDR3 is TGTGCCAGCAGTTCACCGGGACAGGGTGCCTACGAGCAGTACTTC. Encoded protein: CASSSPGQGAYEQYF.

V and J are TRBV5-6 and TRBJ1-5; TRBD1 agrees at 9 bases. Germline CDR1 and CDR2: SGHDT and YYEEEE. CDR3 length: 14 residues. V lost 6 bases to trimming and J lost 7 bases; unmatched junction nucleotides: 8. CDR3 loop: CASTRTGVKQPQHF. In nucleotides, the CDR3 is TGTGCCAGCACCCGGACAGGGGTAAAGCAGCCCCAGCATTTT.

This clone has only one observation. The chain recombines TRBV5-1 with TRBJ2-7; D gene uncertain. This CDR3 region has 13 residues. Per the germline V gene, CDR1 is SGHRS and CDR2 is YFSETQ. Trimming took off 3 bases at V and 0 bases at J, with 7 bases between the two ends. CDR3 protein: CASSSDFSYEQYF. CDR3 sequence (DNA): TGCGCCAGCAGCTCCGATTTCTCCTACGAGCAGTACTTC.